Included here is one TCR beta chain sequence, with context. Its specific antigen is unknown. Per-base quality was not reported, and no clone a single base away is much larger than it. The record originates from a study of T cells in Graves' hyperthyroidism and ophthalmopathy (dated by TCRdb to about 2019). Describing the broader study: Peripheral blood samples were taken at the time of initial diagnosis, prior to any treatment. After blood sampling, hyperthyroidism patients were treated with methimazole at a starting dose of 30 mg daily, and ophthalmopathy patients were treated with high-dose intravenous methylprednisolone. In about 6 Graves' hyperthyroidism patients, the study also compared T-cell repertoires from thyroid tissue with T-cell repertoires from blood. TCR Vbeta CDR3 sequencing of 135 peripheral blood samples (43 ophthalmopathy, approximately 80 hyperthyroidism and approximately 17 progressor patients) is reported in the paper. To identify distinguishing TCR V-J signatures, a discovery cohort of some 100 patients was used, comprising fewer than 45 with Graves' ophthalmopathy and 57 with stable Graves' hyperthyroidism. Prospective prediction of ophthalmopathy was tested in an independent validation cohort consisting of 18 to 20 hyperthyroidism patients and approximately 16 patients who later progressed to ophthalmopathy. The 80 to 100 discovery patients were randomly divided into training and test sets at a 7:3 ratio.

CDR1 and CDR2, per the germline V gene, are SGHTA and FQGTGA. CDR3 length: 18 amino acids, cysteine to phenylalanine. CDR3 DNA is the only sequence kept; it has 54 bases, read in frame from the first base. The V end gives up 5 bases and the J end 4 bases, leaving 15 bases in the junction not matched to a gene. A patient counted as having stable Graves' hyperthyroidism if no progression to ophthalmopathy occurred over 18 months of follow-up. Hyperthyroidism patients were newly diagnosed, with disease duration under 2 months, and aged 18 to 65 years. Any patient with an uncontrolled infection, another autoimmune disease, pregnancy or lactation was excluded. Diagnoses relied on clinical symptoms, serum thyroxine and TRAb, thyroid ultrasound and orbital computed tomography. Ficoll-Paque density gradient centrifugation was used to isolate PBMCs from approximately 11 ml of fresh peripheral blood. Total RNA was extracted with Trizol reagent, and quality was checked on an Agilent 2100 Bioanalyzer.

The study at large found these results: Sample size was not statistically predetermined, and blinding of investigators to group allocation was not performed. In validation, the model predicted progression to ophthalmopathy with 55% to 71% sensitivity and 72% to 85% specificity, a median of 6.5 months before onset. Most expanded thyroid clonotypes (frequency above 0.001) were also found in blood, which suggests that blood repertoires may mirror thyroid immune responses. A 13 V-J signature model separated ophthalmopathy from stable hyperthyroidism, with around 88% sensitivity and roughly 84% specificity in cross-validation and 80%/75% in testing.

Amplification of TCR beta CDR3 regions was carried out from RNA transcripts. A first-round RT-PCR of the TCR CDR3 used the HTBI primer set with the Qiagen OneStep RT-PCR kit. Libraries were constructed in a second round of multiplex PCR, after which size selection and purification were performed. Paired-end sequencing of the libraries was performed with 100 bp reads on an Illumina HiSeq2000. For the original study's pipeline: SOAPnuke was used to process the raw data, with reads discarded if the reads contained adapters or uncalled bases, had a mean Phred below 15, or lacked an exact constant-primer or identifier match. COPE v1.2.5 was used to merge high-quality paired reads, and clonotypes were defined as unique nucleotide sequences. MiTCR v1.1 was used to align clonotypes to the IMGT TRBV, TRBD and TRBJ reference segments. Only V-J combinations with frequency above 0.0001, covering 99% to 99.2% of repertoires, were analysed. A TCS score was defined as the ratio of F50 (clonal expansion) to E x V (chaos), with BLOSUM62-based TCRdist applied between CDR3 peptides within each V-J. Welch's t-statistics and random forest reduced around 550 V-J features to roughly 13, which were used in a naive Bayes classifier (R e1071). TCRdb reran the public reads through fastp at Q25 and MiXCR, keeping productive beta chains. When rows share a CDR3 protein, they turn into one entry using the most common DNA and genes. What appears here as the V and J calls and clone size reflects TCRdb's work, not the paper's. The table for this sample lists under 250,000 distinct CDR3 sequences; approximately 17% of them were counted only once. Roughly 53% of the sample lies in the top ten.

The sequence derives from a man over 45 with Graves' hyperthyroidism. The rearrangement combines TRBV7-3 with TRBJ2-2, with 8 middle bases fitting TRBD2. Material for sequencing was blood. CDR3 reads: CASSDPLSSGTVTGELFF. The bases read TGTGCCAGCAGCGACCCCCTCAGTAGCGGGACGGTCACCGGGGAGCTGTTTTTT.